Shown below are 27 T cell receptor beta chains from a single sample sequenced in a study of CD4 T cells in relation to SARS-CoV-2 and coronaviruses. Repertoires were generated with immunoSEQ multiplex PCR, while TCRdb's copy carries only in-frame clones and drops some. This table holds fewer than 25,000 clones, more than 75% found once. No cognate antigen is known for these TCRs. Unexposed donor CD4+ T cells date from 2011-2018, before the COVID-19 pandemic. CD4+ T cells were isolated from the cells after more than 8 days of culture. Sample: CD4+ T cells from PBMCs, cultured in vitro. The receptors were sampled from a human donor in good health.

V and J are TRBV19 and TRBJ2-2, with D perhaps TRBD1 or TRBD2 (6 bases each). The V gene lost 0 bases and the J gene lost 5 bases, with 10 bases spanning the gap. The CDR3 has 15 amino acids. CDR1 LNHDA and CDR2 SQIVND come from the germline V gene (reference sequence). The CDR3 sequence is CASSIEGGGTGELFF. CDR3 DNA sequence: TGTGCCAGTAGTATAGAAGGGGGAGGAACCGGGGAGCTGTTTTTT.

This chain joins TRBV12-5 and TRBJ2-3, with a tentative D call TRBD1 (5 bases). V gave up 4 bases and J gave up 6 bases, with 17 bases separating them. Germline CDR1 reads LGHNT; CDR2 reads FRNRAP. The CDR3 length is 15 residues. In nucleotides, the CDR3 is TGTGCTAGTGGTTCCCGCGCGGCCCAGGGTGATACGCAGTATTTT. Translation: CASGSRAAQGDTQYF.

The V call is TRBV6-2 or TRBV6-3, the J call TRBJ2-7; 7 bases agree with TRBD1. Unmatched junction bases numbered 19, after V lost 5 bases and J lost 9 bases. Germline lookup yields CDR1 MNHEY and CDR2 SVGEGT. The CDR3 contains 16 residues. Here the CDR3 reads CASSIPTGTVTTRQYF. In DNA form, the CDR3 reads TGTGCCAGCAGTATTCCAACCGGGACAGTCACTACGAGGCAGTACTTC.

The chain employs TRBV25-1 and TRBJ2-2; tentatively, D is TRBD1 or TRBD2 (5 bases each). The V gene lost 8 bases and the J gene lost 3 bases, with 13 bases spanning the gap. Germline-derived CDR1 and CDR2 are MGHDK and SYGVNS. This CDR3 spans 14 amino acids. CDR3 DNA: TGTGCCAGCGCCACCGGGACCTACACCGGGGAGCTGTTTTTT. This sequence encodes CASATGTYTGELFF.

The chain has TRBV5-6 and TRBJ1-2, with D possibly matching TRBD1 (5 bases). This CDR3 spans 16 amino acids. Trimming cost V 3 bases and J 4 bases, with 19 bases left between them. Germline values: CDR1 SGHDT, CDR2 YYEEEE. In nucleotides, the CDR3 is TGTGCCAGCAGCTGGTGGAAGGACACTTCGAGCTATGGCTACACCTTC. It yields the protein CASSWWKDTSSYGYTF.

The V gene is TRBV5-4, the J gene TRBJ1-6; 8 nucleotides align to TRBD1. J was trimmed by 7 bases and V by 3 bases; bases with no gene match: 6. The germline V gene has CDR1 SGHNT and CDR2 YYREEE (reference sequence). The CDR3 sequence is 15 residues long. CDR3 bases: TGTGCCAGCAGCTCAGGACAGGGCGGGAATTCACCCCTCCACTTT. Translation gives CASSSGQGGNSPLHF.

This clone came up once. CDR3 protein: CASSVGVGSTNEKLFF. CDR3 DNA sequence: TGTGCCAGCAGCGTAGGGGTGGGGTCCACTAATGAAAAACTGTTTTTT. The chain joins TRBV9 to TRBJ1-4; D unresolved. CDR3 length: 16 amino acids. In germline, CDR1 is SGDLS, CDR2 YYNGEE. The V end lost 0 bases, the J end lost 2 bases, and 11 bases lay between the germline ends.

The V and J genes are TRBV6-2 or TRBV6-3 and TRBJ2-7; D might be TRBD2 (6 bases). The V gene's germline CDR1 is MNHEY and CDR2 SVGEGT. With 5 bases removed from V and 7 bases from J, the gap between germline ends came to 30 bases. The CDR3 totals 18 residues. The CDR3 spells CASSAHPRWGDSAWEQYF. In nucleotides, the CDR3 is TGTGCCAGCAGTGCTCATCCTAGGTGGGGGGACTCCGCCTGGGAGCAGTACTTC.

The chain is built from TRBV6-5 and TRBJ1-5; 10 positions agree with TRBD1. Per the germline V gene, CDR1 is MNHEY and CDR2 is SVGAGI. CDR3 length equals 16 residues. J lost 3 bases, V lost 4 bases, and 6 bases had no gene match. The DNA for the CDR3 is TGTGCCAGCAGTTCACCGGGACAGGGGAACAATCAGCCCCAGCATTTT. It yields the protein CASSSPGQGNNQPQHF.

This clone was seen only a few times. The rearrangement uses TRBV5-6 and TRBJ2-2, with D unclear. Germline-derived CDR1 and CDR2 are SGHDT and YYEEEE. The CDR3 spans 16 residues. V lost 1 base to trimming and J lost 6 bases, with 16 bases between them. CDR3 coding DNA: TGTGCCAGCAGCTTGTGGACCTCTCCCGATGCCGGGGAGCTGTTTTTT. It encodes CASSLWTSPDAGELFF.

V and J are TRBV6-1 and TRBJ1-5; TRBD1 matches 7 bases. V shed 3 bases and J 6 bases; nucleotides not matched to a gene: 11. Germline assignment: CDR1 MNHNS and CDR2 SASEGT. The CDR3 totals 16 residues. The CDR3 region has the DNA TGTGCCAGCAGTGAGGACAGGAGGGGGAGAAGTCAGCCCCAGCATTTT. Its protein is CASSEDRRGRSQPQHF.

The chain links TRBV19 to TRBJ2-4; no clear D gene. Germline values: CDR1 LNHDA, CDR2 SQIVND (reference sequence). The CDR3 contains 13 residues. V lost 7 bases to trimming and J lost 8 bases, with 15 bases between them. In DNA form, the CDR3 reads TGTGCCAGTACTCGGCAACCTCCCGACATTCAGTACTTC. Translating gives CASTRQPPDIQYF.

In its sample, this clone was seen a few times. The CDR3 sequence is CASRLQGIPYSNQPQHF. The CDR3 DNA reads TGTGCAAGTCGCTTGCAGGGTATACCCTATAGCAATCAGCCCCAGCATTTT. The chain recombines TRBV12-2 with TRBJ1-5; TRBD1 is the table's D call and was not checked against the DNA. TRBV12-2 is described as a pseudogene. The CDR3 is made up of 17 amino acids.

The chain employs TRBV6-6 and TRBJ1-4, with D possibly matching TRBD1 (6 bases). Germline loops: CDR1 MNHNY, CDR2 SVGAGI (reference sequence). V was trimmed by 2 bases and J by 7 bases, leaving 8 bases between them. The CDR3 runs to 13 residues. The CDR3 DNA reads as TGTGCCAGCAGTTACAGGGGGAGTGAAAAACTGTTTTTT. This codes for CASSYRGSEKLFF.

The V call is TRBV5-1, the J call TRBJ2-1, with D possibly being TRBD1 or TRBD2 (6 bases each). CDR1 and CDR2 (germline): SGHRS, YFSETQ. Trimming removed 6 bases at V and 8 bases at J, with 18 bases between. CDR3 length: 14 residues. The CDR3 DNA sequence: TGCGCCAGCACCCAAATAGGGGGGCGGGATGAGCAGTTCTTC. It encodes CASTQIGGRDEQFF.

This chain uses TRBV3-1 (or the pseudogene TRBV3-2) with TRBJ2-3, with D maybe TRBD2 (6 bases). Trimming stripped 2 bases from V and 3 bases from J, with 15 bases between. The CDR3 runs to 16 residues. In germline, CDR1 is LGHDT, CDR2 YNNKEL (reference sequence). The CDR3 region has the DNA TGTGCCAGCAGCCAATCCCCGGGGACTTTTACAGATACGCAGTATTTT. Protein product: CASSQSPGTFTDTQYF.

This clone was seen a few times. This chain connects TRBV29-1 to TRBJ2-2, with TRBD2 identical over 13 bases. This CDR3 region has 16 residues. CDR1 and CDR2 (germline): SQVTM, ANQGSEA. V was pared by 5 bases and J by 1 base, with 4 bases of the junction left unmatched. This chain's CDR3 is CSVTGTSGENTGELFF. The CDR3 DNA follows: TGCAGCGTTACCGGGACTAGCGGGGAGAACACCGGGGAGCTGTTTTTT.

The CDR3 is CASSLRTGLAVYEQYF. CDR3 in DNA: TGTGCCAGCAGTCTACGGACGGGACTAGCGGTATACGAGCAGTACTTC. The chain employs TRBV7-2 and TRBJ2-7; 11 bases are shared with TRBD2. After removal of 6 bases from V and 4 bases from J, the junction contained 11 bases not matched to a gene. The CDR3 consists of 16 residues. CDR1 is SGHTA, CDR2 FQGNSA, per germline.

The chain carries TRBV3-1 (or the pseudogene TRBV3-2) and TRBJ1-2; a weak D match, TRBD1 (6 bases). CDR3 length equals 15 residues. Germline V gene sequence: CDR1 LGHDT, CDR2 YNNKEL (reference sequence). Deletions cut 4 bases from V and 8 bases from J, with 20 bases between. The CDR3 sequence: CASSLASWGAKGYTF. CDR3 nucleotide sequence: TGTGCCAGCAGCCTCGCCTCCTGGGGGGCTAAGGGCTACACCTTC.

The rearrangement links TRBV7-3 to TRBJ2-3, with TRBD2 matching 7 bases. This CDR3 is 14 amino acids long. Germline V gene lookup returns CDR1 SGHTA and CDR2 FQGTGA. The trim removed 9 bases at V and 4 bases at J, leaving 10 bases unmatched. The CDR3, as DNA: TGTGCCAGATTCGCGGGAGCCTCGGCAGATACGCAGTATTTT. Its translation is CARFAGASADTQYF.

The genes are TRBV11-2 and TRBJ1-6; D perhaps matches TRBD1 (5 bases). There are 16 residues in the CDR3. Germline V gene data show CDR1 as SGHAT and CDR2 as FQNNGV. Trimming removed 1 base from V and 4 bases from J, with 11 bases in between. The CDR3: CASSLVRGAYNSPLHF. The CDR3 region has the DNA TGTGCCAGCAGCTTAGTTCGTGGGGCGTATAATTCACCCCTCCACTTT. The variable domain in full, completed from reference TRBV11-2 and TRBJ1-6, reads EAGVAQSPRYKIIEKRQSVAFWCNPISGHATLYWYQQILGQGPKLLIQFQNNGVVDDSQLPKDRFSAERLKGVDSTLKIQPAKLEDSAVYLCASSLVRGAYNSPLHFGNGTRLTVT.

CDR3 loop: CASSPPRAGETQYF. The CDR3, as DNA: TGTGCCAGCAGCCCACCGAGGGCGGGAGAGACCCAGTACTTC. The chain carries TRBV6-2 or TRBV6-3 and TRBJ2-5; D possibly corresponds to TRBD2 (5 bases). Germline V lookup: CDR1 MNHEY, CDR2 SVGEGT. The CDR3 contains 14 residues. V lost 6 bases and J 4 bases, leaving 15 bases between the germline ends.

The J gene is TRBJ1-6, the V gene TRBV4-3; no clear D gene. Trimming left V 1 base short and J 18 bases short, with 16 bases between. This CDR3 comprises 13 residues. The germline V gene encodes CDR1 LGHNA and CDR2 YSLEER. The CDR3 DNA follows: TGCGCCAGCAGCCAAGCACGGGCGGAGCCGCCCCACTTT. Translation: CASSQARAEPPHF.

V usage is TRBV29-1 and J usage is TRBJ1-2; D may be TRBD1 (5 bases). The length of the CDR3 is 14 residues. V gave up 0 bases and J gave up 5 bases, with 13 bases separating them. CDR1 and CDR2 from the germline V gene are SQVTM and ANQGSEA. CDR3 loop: CSVEDARAGYGYTF. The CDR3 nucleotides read TGCAGCGTTGAAGATGCCCGGGCAGGGTATGGCTACACCTTC.

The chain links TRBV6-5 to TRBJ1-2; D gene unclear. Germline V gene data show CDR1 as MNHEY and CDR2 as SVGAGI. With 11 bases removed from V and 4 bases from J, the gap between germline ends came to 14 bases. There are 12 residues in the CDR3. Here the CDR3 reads CASLTFGYGYTF. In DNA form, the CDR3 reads TGTGCCTCGCTTACCTTTGGCTATGGCTACACCTTC.

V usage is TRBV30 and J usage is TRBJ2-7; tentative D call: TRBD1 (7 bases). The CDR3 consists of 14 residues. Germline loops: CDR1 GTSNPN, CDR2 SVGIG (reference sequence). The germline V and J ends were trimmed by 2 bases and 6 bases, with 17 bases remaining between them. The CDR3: CAWSPGTAGGEQYF. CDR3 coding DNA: TGTGCCTGGAGTCCAGGGACAGCGGGCGGCGAGCAGTACTTC.

CDR3 protein: CSAPEAETQYF. The CDR3 DNA reads TGCAGTGCCCCCGAGGCAGAGACCCAGTACTTC. The chain joins TRBV20-1 to TRBJ2-5, with D unresolved. Germline V gene lookup returns CDR1 DFQATT and CDR2 SNEGSKA (reference sequence). This CDR3 is 11 amino acids long. V was shortened by 6 bases and J by 4 bases, with 9 bases between the two germline ends.